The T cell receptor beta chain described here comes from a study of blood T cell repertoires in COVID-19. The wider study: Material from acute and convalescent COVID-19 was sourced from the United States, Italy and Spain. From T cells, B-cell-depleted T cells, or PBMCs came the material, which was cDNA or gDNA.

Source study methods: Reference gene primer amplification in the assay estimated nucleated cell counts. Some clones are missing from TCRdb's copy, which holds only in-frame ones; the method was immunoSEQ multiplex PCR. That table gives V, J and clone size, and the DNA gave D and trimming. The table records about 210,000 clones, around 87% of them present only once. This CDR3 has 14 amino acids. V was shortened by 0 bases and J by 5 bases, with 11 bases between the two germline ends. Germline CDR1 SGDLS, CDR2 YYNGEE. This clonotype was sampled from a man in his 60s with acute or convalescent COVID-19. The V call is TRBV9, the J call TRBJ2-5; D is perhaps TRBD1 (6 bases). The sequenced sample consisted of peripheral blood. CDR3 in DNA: TGTGCCAGCAGCGTAGACCCCCAGGGGGAGACCCAGTACTTC. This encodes CASSVDPQGETQYF.